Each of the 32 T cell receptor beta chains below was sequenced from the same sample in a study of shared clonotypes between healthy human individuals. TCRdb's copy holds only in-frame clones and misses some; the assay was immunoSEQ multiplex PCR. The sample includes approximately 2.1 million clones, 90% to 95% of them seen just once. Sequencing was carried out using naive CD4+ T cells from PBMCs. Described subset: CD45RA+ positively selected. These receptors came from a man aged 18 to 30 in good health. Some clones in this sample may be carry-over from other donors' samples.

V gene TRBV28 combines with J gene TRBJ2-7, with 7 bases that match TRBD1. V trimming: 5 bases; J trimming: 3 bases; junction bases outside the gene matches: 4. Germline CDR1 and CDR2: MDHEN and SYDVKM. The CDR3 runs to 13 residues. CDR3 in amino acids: CASSVNRGYEQYF. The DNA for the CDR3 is TGTGCCAGCAGTGTAAACAGGGGCTACGAGCAGTACTTC.

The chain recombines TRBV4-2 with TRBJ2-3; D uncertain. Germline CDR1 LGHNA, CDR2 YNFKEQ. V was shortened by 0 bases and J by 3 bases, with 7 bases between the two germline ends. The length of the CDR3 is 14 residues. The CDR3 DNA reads TGTGCCAGCAGCCAAGATTCAAGGACAGATACGCAGTATTTT. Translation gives CASSQDSRTDTQYF.

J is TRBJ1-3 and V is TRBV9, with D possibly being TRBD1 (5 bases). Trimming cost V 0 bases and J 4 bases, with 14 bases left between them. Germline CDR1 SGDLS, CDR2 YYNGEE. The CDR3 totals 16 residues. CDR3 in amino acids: CASSVDFGAGGNTIYF. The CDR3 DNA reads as TGTGCCAGCAGCGTAGATTTTGGGGCTGGAGGAAACACCATATATTTT.

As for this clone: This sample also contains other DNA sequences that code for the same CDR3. This CDR3 is CSATGDYGYTF. The CDR3 coding sequence is TGCAGTGCCACAGGGGACTATGGCTACACCTTC. This chain links TRBV20-1 with TRBJ1-2; 7 bases are a match to TRBD1. CDR3 length: 11 amino acids. Germline values: CDR1 DFQATT, CDR2 SNEGSKA (reference sequence). J was trimmed by 3 bases and V by 6 bases; bases with no gene match: 1.

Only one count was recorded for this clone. The CDR3 DNA follows: TGTGCCAGCAAAGAAAGGGAGGGTATACAGCCCCAGCATTTT. Translating it yields CASKEREGIQPQHF. The V gene is TRBV2, the J gene TRBJ1-5; D not certain. V lost 7 bases, J lost 7 bases, and 17 bases lay in between. CDR1 and CDR2 (germline): SNHLY, FYNNEI. The CDR3 is 14 amino acids. Drawing the rest from reference TRBV2 and TRBJ1-5, the complete variable domain is EPEVTQTPSHQVTQMGQEVILRCVPISNHLYFYWYRQILGQKVEFLVSFYNNEISEKSEIFDDQFSVERPDGSNFTLKIRSTKLEDSAMYFCASKEREGIQPQHFGDGTRLSIL.

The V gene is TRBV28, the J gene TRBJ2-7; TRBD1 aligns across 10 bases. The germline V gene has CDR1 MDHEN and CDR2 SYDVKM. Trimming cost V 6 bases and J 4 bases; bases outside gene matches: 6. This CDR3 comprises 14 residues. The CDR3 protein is CASRGTGALYEQYF. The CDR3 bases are TGTGCCAGCAGGGGGACAGGGGCATTGTACGAGCAGTACTTC.

DNA for the CDR3: TGTGCCAGCAGCCTAAGCGGGTACCCTACCTACGAGCAGTACTTC. Amino acid sequence: CASSLSGYPTYEQYF. The chain employs TRBV9 and TRBJ2-7; a weak D match, TRBD2 (6 bases). The CDR3 length is 15 residues. V was pared by 4 bases and J by 2 bases, with 16 bases between. Germline V gene lookup returns CDR1 SGDLS and CDR2 YYNGEE.

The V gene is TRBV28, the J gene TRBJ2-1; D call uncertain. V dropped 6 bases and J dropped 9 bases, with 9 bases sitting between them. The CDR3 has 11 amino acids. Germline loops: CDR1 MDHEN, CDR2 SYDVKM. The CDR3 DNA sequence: TGTGCCAGCAGGGCATTCAGTGAGCAGTTCTTC. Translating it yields CASRAFSEQFF.

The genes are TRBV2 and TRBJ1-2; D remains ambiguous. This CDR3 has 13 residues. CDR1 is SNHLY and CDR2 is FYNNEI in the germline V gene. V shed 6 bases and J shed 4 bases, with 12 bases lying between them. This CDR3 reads CASSQRASYGYTF. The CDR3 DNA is TGTGCCAGCAGCCAGCGGGCCAGCTATGGCTACACCTTC.

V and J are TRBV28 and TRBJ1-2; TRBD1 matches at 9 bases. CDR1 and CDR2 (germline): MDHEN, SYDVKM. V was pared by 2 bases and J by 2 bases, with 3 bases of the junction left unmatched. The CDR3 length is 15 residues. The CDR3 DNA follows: TGTGCCAGCAGTTTAGGGGGACAGGGAAACTATGGCTACACCTTC. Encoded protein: CASSLGGQGNYGYTF.

CDR3 loop: CASSSPGGKETQYF. The CDR3 nucleotides are TGTGCCAGCAGCTCCCCGGGCGGGAAGGAGACCCAGTACTTC. The chain is built from TRBV5-4 and TRBJ2-5; a possible D gene is TRBD2 (6 bases). The CDR3 runs 14 residues. Germline V gene sequence: CDR1 SGHNT, CDR2 YYREEE (reference sequence). V dropped 3 bases and J dropped 5 bases, with 14 bases sitting between them.

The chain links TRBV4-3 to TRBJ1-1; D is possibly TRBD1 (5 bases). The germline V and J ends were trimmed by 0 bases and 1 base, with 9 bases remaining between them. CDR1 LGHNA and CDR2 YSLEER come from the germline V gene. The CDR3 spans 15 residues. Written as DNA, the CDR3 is TGCGCCAGCAGCCAAGATTGGCAGGGGAACACTGAAGCTTTCTTT. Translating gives CASSQDWQGNTEAFF.

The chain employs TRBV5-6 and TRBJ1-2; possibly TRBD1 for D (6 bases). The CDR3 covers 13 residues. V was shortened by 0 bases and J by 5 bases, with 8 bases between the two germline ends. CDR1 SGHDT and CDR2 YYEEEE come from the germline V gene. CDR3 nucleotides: TGTGCCAGCAGCTTGGGGACAGCTTATGGCTACACCTTC. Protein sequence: CASSLGTAYGYTF. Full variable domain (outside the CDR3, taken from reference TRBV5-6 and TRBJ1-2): DAGVTQSPTHLIKTRGQQVTLRCSPKSGHDTVSWYQQALGQGPQFIFQYYEEEERQRGNFPDRFSGHQFPNYSSELNVNALLLGDSALYLCASSLGTAYGYTFGSGTRLTVV.

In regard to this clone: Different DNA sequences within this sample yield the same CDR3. This chain's CDR3 is CASSPGTGAYNEQFF. The CDR3 bases are TGCGCCAGCAGCCCCGGGACAGGGGCGTACAATGAGCAGTTCTTC. This chain uses TRBV5-1 with TRBJ2-1; 10 bases match TRBD1. Germline-derived CDR1 and CDR2 are SGHRS and YFSETQ. V lost 4 bases to trimming and J lost 4 bases; unmatched junction nucleotides: 5. This CDR3 spans 15 amino acids.

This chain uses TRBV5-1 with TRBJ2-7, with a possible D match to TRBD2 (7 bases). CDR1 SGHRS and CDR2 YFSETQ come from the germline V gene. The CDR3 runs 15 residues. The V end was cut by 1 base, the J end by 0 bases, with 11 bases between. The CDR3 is CASSLWAGASYEQYF. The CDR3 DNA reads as TGCGCCAGCAGCTTGTGGGCGGGGGCCTCCTACGAGCAGTACTTC.

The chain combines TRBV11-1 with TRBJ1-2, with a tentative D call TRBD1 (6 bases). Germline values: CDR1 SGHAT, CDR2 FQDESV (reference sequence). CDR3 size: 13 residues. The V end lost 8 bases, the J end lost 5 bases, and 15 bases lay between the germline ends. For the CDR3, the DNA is TGTGCCAGCCGCTCGGGGGGGCTGTATGGCTACACCTTC. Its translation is CASRSGGLYGYTF.

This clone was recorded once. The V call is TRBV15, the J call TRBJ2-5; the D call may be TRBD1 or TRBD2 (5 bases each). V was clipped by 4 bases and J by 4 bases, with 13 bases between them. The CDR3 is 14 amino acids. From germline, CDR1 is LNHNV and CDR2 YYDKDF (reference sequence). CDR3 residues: CATSKALGTETQYF. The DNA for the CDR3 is TGTGCCACCAGCAAAGCCTTAGGGACAGAGACCCAGTACTTC.

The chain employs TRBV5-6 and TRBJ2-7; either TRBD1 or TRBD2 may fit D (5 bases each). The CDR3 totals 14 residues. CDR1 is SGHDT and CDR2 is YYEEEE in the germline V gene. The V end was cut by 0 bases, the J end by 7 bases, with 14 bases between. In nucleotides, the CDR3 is TGTGCCAGCAGCTTGGTGACGGGGACGAGAGAGCAGTACTTC. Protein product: CASSLVTGTREQYF.

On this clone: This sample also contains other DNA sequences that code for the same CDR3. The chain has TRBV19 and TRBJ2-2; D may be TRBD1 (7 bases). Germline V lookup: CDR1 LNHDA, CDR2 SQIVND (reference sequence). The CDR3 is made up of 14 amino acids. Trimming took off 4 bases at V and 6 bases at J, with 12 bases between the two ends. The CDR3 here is CASSRTGGAGELFF. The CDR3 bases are TGTGCCAGTAGTAGGACAGGCGGGGCCGGGGAGCTGTTTTTT.

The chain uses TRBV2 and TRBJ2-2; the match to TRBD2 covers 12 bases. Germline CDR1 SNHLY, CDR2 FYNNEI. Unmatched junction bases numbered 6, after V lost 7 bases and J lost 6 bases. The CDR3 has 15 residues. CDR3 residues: CASNPTSGSPGELFF. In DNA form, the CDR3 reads TGTGCCAGCAACCCGACTAGCGGGAGCCCCGGGGAGCTGTTTTTT.

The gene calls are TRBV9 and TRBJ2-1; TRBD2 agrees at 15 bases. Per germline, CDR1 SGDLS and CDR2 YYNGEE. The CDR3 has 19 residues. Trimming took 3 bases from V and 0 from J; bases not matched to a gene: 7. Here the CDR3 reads CASSAGGLAGGSSYNEQFF. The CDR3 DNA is TGTGCCAGCAGCGCCGGGGGACTAGCGGGAGGAAGCTCCTACAATGAGCAGTTCTTC.

For the CDR3, the DNA is TGTGCCAGCAGTTTATGGCAGGGAGGTTCCTACGAGCAGTACTTC. Translating gives CASSLWQGGSYEQYF. This sequence joins TRBV28 and TRBJ2-7, with D possibly matching TRBD2 (6 bases). Germline loops: CDR1 MDHEN, CDR2 SYDVKM. The V and J ends lost 0 bases and 1 base respectively, with 10 bases between them. The CDR3 loop spans 15 amino acids.

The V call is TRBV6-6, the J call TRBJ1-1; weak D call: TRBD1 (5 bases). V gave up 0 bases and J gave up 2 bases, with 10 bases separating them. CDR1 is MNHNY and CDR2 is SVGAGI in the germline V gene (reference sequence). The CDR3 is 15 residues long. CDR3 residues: CASSYSRGGNTEAFF. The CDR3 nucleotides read TGTGCCAGCAGTTACTCGCGGGGGGGTAACACTGAAGCTTTCTTT.

CDR3 protein: CASRLGRNQETQYF. CDR3 bases: TGTGCCAGCAGGCTCGGACGGAACCAAGAGACCCAGTACTTC. This chain connects TRBV5-5 to TRBJ2-5; D call uncertain. Germline lookup yields CDR1 SGHKS and CDR2 YYEKEE (reference sequence). The CDR3 is made up of 14 amino acids. V shed 5 bases and J shed 0 bases, with 11 bases lying between them.

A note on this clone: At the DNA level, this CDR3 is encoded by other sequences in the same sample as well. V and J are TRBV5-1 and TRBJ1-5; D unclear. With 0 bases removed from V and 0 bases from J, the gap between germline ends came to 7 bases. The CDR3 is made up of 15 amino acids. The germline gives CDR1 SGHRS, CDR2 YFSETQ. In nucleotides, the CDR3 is TGCGCCAGCAGCTTGGCGGGCCTTAGCAATCAGCCCCAGCATTTT. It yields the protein CASSLAGLSNQPQHF.

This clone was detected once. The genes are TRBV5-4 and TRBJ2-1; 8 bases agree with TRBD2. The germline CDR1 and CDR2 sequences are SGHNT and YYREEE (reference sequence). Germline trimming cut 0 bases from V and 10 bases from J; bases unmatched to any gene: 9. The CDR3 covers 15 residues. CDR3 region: CASSLAFGSGIEQFF. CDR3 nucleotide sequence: TGTGCCAGCAGCTTGGCATTTGGTAGCGGGATCGAGCAGTTCTTC. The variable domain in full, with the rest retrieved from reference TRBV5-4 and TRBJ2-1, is ETGVTQSPTHLIKTRGQQVTLRCSSQSGHNTVSWYQQALGQGPQFIFQYYREEENGRGNFPPRFSGLQFPNYSSELNVNALELDDSALYLCASSLAFGSGIEQFFGPGTRLTVL.

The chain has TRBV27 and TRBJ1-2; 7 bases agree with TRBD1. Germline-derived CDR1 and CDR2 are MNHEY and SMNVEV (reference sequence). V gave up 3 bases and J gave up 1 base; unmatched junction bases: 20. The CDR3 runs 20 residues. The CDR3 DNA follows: TGTGCCAGCAGTTTCCTCCGCCCCGGGACAGAAAAACCCTATAACTATGGCTACACCTTC. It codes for CASSFLRPGTEKPYNYGYTF.

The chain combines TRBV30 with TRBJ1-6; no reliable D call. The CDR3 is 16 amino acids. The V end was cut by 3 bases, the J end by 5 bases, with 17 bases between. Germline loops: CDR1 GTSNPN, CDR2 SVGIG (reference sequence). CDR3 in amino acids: CAWSYSAGANNSPLHF. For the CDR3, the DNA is TGTGCCTGGAGCTACAGTGCCGGCGCCAATAATTCACCCCTCCACTTT.

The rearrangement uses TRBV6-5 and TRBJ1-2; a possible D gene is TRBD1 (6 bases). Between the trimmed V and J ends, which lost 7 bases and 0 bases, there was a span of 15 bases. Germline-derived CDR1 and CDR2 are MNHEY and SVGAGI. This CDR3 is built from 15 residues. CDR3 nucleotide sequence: TGTGCCAGCACCAGGACAGCCCGATCTAACTATGGCTACACCTTC. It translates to CASTRTARSNYGYTF.

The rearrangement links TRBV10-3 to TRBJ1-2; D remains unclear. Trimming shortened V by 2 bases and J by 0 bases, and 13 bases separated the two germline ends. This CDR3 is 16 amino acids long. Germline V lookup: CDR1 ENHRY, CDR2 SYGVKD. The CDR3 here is CAISEVGRVTNYGYTF. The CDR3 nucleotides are TGTGCCATCAGTGAGGTTGGGAGGGTTACTAACTATGGCTACACCTTC.

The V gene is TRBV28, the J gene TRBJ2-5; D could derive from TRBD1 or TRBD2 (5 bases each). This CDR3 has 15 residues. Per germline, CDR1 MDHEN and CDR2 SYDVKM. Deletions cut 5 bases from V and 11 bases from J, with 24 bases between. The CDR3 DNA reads TGTGCCAGCAGTCCCACCGGGACCCCGAAGGTAGGGCAGTACTTC. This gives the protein CASSPTGTPKVGQYF.

CDR3 nucleotide sequence: TGTGCCAGCAGTTTGCGTCGAGAGACCCAGTACTTC. Its translation: CASSLRRETQYF. The V call is TRBV2, the J call TRBJ2-5; D unclear. This CDR3 region has 12 residues. V was clipped by 5 bases and J by 4 bases, with 8 bases between them. Germline assignment: CDR1 SNHLY and CDR2 FYNNEI.